This T cell receptor (beta chain) was identified during a study of Ad26.COV2.S vaccination and SARS-CoV-2 variants. Study conclusions and caveats: Vaccinees and placebo recipients showed similar non-spike TCR breadth.

This clone occurred once. Its cognate antigen is unknown. The treatment: around 19 received Ad26.COV2.S at low or high dose, single or two shots; about 5 received placebo; per-sample allocation not given. Sampling was performed 63 days after the first vaccine or placebo injection. Recruitment in Boston yielded a donor of adult age, 18-55 years. Sequencing was performed with immunoSEQ multiplex PCR; in TCRdb, only in-frame clones are kept and a portion is missing. The sample lists roughly 320,000 clones; about 86% were seen once. Germline loops: CDR1 MNHEY, CDR2 SVGAGI. This CDR3 spans 15 amino acids. The V and J ends lost 2 bases and 5 bases respectively, with 13 bases between them.

The sequencing used peripheral blood, collected in a trial of Ad26.COV2.S vaccine versus placebo. The sequence derives from a person aged 18-65 years who received the Ad26.COV2.S COVID-19 vaccine or a placebo. The gene calls are TRBV6-5 and TRBJ1-5, with TRBD1 as a possible D gene (5 bases). The CDR3 protein is CASSYRRGIDQPQHF. CDR3 bases: TGTGCCAGCAGTTACCGGCGGGGGATAGATCAGCCCCAGCATTTT.